This TCR beta chain was sequenced for a study of blood T cell repertoires in COVID-19. A single count supports this clone. TCRdb's copy holds only in-frame clones and misses some; the assay was immunoSEQ multiplex PCR. This table has around 80,000 clones, about 80% appearing once. Sequencing was carried out using peripheral blood. This receptor was identified in a human donor in a cohort sampled during active COVID-19.

The CDR3 here is CASSPRRGSDTQYF. For the CDR3, the DNA is TGTGCCAGCAGCCCCCGTCGGGGTTCGGATACGCAGTATTTT. The chain has TRBV5-5 and TRBJ2-3, with D possibly being TRBD2 (5 bases). CDR1 SGHKS and CDR2 YYEKEE come from the germline V gene (reference sequence). The V gene lost 4 bases and the J gene lost 6 bases, with 15 bases spanning the gap. This CDR3 has 14 residues.